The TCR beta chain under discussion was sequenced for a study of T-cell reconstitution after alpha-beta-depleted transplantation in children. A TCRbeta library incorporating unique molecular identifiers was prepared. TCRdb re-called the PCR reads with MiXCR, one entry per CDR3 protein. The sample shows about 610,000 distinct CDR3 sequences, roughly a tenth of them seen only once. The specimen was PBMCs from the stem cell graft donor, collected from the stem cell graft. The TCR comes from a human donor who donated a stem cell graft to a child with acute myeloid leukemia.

The CDR3: CSVDKITETEAFF. DNA of the CDR3: TGCAGCGTTGATAAGATCACAGAGACTGAAGCTTTCTTT. The chain uses TRBV29-1 and TRBJ1-1; D is uncertain. Between the trimmed V and J ends, which lost 3 bases and 5 bases, there was a span of 13 bases. The germline gives CDR1 SQVTM, CDR2 ANQGSEA. This CDR3 has 13 residues.